Each of the 5 T cell receptor beta chains below was sequenced from the same sample in a study of shared clonotypes between healthy human individuals. Clones were read by immunoSEQ multiplex PCR, and TCRdb kept only the in-frame ones, dropping some. The table has fewer than 850,000 clones, about 92% seen once. The material sequenced was memory CD8+ T cells from PBMCs. Subset indicated: CD45RO+ cells pooled with CCR7-negative TemRA cells. Source of these receptors: a man aged 18 to 30 in good health. Some clones in this sample may be carry-over from other donors' samples.

The chain links TRBV19 to TRBJ2-1, with TRBD2 identical over 16 bases. V lost 6 bases to trimming and J lost 10 bases; unmatched junction nucleotides: 9. Germline CDR1 LNHDA, CDR2 SQIVND (reference sequence). The CDR3 covers 16 residues. The CDR3 DNA is TGTGCCAGTAGAGACCCTCGGGGACTAGCGGGAGGGGAGCAGTTCTTC. This gives the protein CASRDPRGLAGGEQFF.

This rearrangement joins TRBV7-9 to TRBJ2-7; TRBD1 is a possible D gene (6 bases). The CDR3 is made up of 14 amino acids. Trimming cost V 1 base and J 6 bases, with 13 bases left between them. Germline V gene lookup returns CDR1 SEHNR and CDR2 FQNEAQ (reference sequence). The CDR3 region is CASSLVGRGSEQYF. The DNA for the CDR3 is TGTGCCAGCAGCTTAGTTGGCAGGGGTTCCGAGCAGTACTTC.

The chain has TRBV19 and TRBJ2-2; 13 bases agree with TRBD2. Germline V gene data show CDR1 as LNHDA and CDR2 as SQIVND (reference sequence). The CDR3 has 17 amino acids. The V segment lost 7 bases and the J segment 4 bases; nucleotides outside the gene matches: 9. The CDR3 DNA follows: TGTGCCAGTAATGAACTAGCGGGAGGGCCGGGCACCGGGGAGCTGTTTTTT. The encoded protein is CASNELAGGPGTGELFF.

J is TRBJ2-3 and V is TRBV5-5; D is unresolved. CDR1 SGHKS and CDR2 YYEKEE come from the germline V gene (reference sequence). V dropped 5 bases and J dropped 3 bases, with 13 bases sitting between them. The CDR3 is 14 amino acids. CDR3 sequence: CASRDRVRTDTQYF. The CDR3 DNA follows: TGTGCCAGCAGAGATCGGGTAAGGACAGATACGCAGTATTTT.

The chain carries TRBV6-1 and TRBJ2-7, with 7 bases matching TRBD1. The J segment lost 7 bases and the V segment lost 3 bases, leaving 9 bases of the junction unmatched. Per germline, CDR1 MNHNS and CDR2 SASEGT. The CDR3 spans 14 residues. The CDR3 nucleotides read TGTGCCAGCAGTGACCCGACAGGGTGGACGGAGCAGTACTTC. Amino acids: CASSDPTGWTEQYF.